A single count supports the clone carrying this T cell receptor beta chain. This entry belongs to a study of blood T cell repertoires in COVID-19. Study-level background: Researchers got acute and convalescent COVID-19 samples from the United States, Italy and Spain. T cells, B-cell-depleted T cells, or PBMCs provided the cDNA or gDNA that served as material.

The CDR3 is 14 amino acids. Germline V CDR1 and CDR2: SNHLY, FYNNEI. Trimming cost V 7 bases and J 5 bases; bases outside gene matches: 9. As handled by the study authors: Estimation of nucleated cell counts was performed using reference gene primer amplification. Clones were sequenced by immunoSEQ multiplex PCR, and TCRdb holds only the in-frame ones, with some missing. Clone size and the V and J calls come from that table; the DNA yielded D and trimming. The data show 250,000 or so clones, about 83% seen once. V and J are TRBV2 and TRBJ2-7, with 9 nucleotides matching TRBD2. The sample was peripheral blood. The TCR was taken from a human donor in a cohort sampled during active COVID-19. For the CDR3, the DNA is TGTGCCAGCACCAAAAGCGGGAGGATCGACGAGCAGTACTTC. Translating it yields CASTKSGRIDEQYF.